This T cell receptor (beta chain) was observed in a study of blood T cell repertoires in COVID-19. TCRdb keeps only in-frame clones here, not all; method: immunoSEQ multiplex PCR. The table shows about 350,000 clones, with 85% to 90% occurring only once. Patients at the Seattle site were enrolled during active infection and followed longitudinally. The CDR3 consists of 15 residues. Trimming shortened V by 4 bases and J by 2 bases, and 14 bases separated the two germline ends. Germline V lookup: CDR1 MNHEY, CDR2 SMNVEV (reference sequence). The TCR comes from a woman between 70 and 85 years old with COVID-19, enrolled during active disease. V is TRBV27 and J is TRBJ1-1; D is perhaps TRBD1 (6 bases). The source material was peripheral blood. The CDR3: CASSSTPGHNTEAFF. The DNA of the CDR3 is TGTGCCAGCAGTTCCACCCCGGGACATAACACTGAAGCTTTCTTT.